This T cell receptor beta chain was profiled in a study of early T cells in non-severe SARS-CoV-2 infection. Whole-study context: Bulk RNA isolated from unsorted whole blood underwent sequencing; chains were not paired.

Whole-study findings and limits: The study's VDJdb matching favored anti-spike CD8 responses and missed private and CD4 specificities.

This clonotype appeared a few times. Antigen unknown. V was cut by 2 bases and J by 2 bases, with 13 bases left in between. Per germline, CDR1 MNHEY and CDR2 SVGEGT. This CDR3 comprises 17 residues. Each single cDNA molecule received a unique molecular identifier. TCRdb called the 5' RACE reads again in MiXCR, with one record for every CDR3 protein. The sample lists 75,000 to 100,000 distinct CDR3 sequences; 16% were seen once. Sequenced: whole blood. The TCR was taken from an adult who was a healthcare worker with PCR-confirmed SARS-CoV-2 infection or an uninfected control (not recorded which). The chain employs TRBV6-2 or TRBV6-3 and TRBJ2-6; TRBD2 might be the D (5 bases). CDR3 nucleotide sequence: TGTGCCAGCAGTTACGGTCCTGTCGGGGCTGGGGCCAACGTCCTGACTTTC. Translated: CASSYGPVGAGANVLTF.